The clone carrying this T cell receptor (beta chain) showed up just once. The record originates from a study of blood T cell repertoires in COVID-19. On the study more broadly: T cells, B-cell-depleted T cells, or PBMCs provided the cDNA or gDNA that served as material.

The V gene lost 1 base and the J gene lost 2 bases, with 9 bases spanning the gap. This CDR3 comprises 15 residues. From germline, CDR1 is MNHNS and CDR2 SASEGT. The repertoire was sequenced with immunoSEQ multiplex PCR; TCRdb's copy has only in-frame clones and lacks some. The table has over 200,000 clones, 91% seen once; the top ten hold approximately 2.6%. The TCR sequence derives from a young adult with COVID-19, enrolled during active disease. The sample comprised peripheral blood. The chain couples TRBV6-1 to TRBJ2-1, with D possibly being TRBD1 (6 bases). The CDR3 nucleotides read TGTGCCAGCAGTGAAGTGGCAGGGGCCTACAATGAGCAGTTCTTC. The encoded protein is CASSEVAGAYNEQFF.